This T cell receptor beta chain was identified in a study of blood T cell repertoires in COVID-19. In the study overall: PBMCs, B-cell-depleted T cells, or T cells provided the cDNA or gDNA that made up the material.

Profiled with immunoSEQ multiplex PCR; TCRdb holds only in-frame clones, not every one. The sample contains approximately 290,000 clones, around 89% of which appear only once. Trimming took 3 bases from V and 5 from J; bases not matched to a gene: 5. The CDR3 contains 14 residues. Germline CDR1 reads MDHEN; CDR2 reads SYDVKM. Sequencing was carried out using PBMCs or T cells enriched from blood (not recorded which). This clonotype was sampled from a woman between 18 and 29 years old with acute COVID-19. This chain connects TRBV28 to TRBJ2-3; TRBD2 matches at 7 bases. The CDR3 loop is CASSFAGAQDTQYF. Written as DNA, the CDR3 is TGTGCCAGCAGTTTCGCGGGAGCTCAAGATACGCAGTATTTT. Using reference TRBV28 and TRBJ2-3 for the parts outside the CDR3, the full variable domain is DVKVTQSSRYLVKRTGEKVFLECVQDMDHENMFWYRQDPGLGLRLIYFSYDVKMKEKGDIPEGYSVSREKKERFSLILESASTNQTSMYLCASSFAGAQDTQYFGPGTRLTVL.